A selection of T cell receptor beta chains follows, all from one sample in a study of blood T cell repertoires in COVID-19. The assay was immunoSEQ multiplex PCR, and TCRdb's table has in-frame clones only and misses some. The data contain more than 150,000 clones, roughly 80% of them singletons. Sequencing was carried out using peripheral blood. The receptor set was obtained from a man aged 55-75 years with acute or convalescent COVID-19. The CDR3 runs from the conserved cysteine through the conserved F or W. Fields, in order: J gene, clone size, V gene, D gene, CDR3 DNA, CDR3 protein. The D gene is left open where the match is weak. Only part of the rows carry a size: once, few, many, or a class if the clone is expanded.

j_call: TRBJ2-5; clone_size: -; v_call: TRBV6-6; d_call: TRBD2; cdr3_nt: TGTGCCAGCAGTGGGAGGGCCTGGGAGACCCAGTACTTC; cdr3_aa: CASSGRAWETQYF
j_call: TRBJ1-2; clone_size: -; v_call: TRBV6-7; d_call: -; cdr3_nt: TGTGCCAGCAGTGAAGGATACAGAAACTATGGCTACACCTTC; cdr3_aa: CASSEGYRNYGYTF
j_call: TRBJ2-6; clone_size: once; v_call: TRBV27; d_call: -; cdr3_nt: TGTGCCAGCAGTTGGAGGAGCTCTGGGGCCAACGTCCTGACTTTC; cdr3_aa: CASSWRSSGANVLTF
j_call: TRBJ2-2; clone_size: -; v_call: TRBV29-1; d_call: TRBD1; cdr3_nt: TGCAGCGTAACGGGACAGGAGAACACCGGGGAGCTGTTTTTT; cdr3_aa: CSVTGQENTGELFF
j_call: TRBJ2-7; clone_size: -; v_call: TRBV5-5; d_call: -; cdr3_nt: TGTGCCAGCAGCTTGGTGGGGACACTCTCCTACGAGCAGTACTTC; cdr3_aa: CASSLVGTLSYEQYF
j_call: TRBJ2-7; clone_size: -; v_call: TRBV7-2; d_call: -; cdr3_nt: TGTGCCAGCAGCTTAGCCGAGTCCTACGAGCAGTACTTC; cdr3_aa: CASSLAESYEQYF
j_call: TRBJ1-1; clone_size: -; v_call: TRBV10-3; d_call: -; cdr3_nt: TGTGCCATCAGCCGACATGAGCCCCCCAACACTGAAGCTTTCTTT; cdr3_aa: CAISRHEPPNTEAFF
j_call: TRBJ1-1; clone_size: -; v_call: TRBV7-9; d_call: TRBD1; cdr3_nt: TGTGCCAGCAGCTTAAGACAGGGGGAGAGTGAAGCTTTCTTT; cdr3_aa: CASSLRQGESEAFF
j_call: TRBJ1-2; clone_size: few; v_call: TRBV7-9; d_call: TRBD1; cdr3_nt: TGTGCCAGCAGCCCCGGGACAGGGGGCAGGGGCTACACCTTC; cdr3_aa: CASSPGTGGRGYTF
j_call: TRBJ1-5; clone_size: few; v_call: TRBV6-2/TRBV6-3; d_call: -; cdr3_nt: TGTGCCAGCAGTCCCTCGGACAGCGGCAATCAGCCCCAGCATTTT; cdr3_aa: CASSPSDSGNQPQHF
j_call: TRBJ2-2; clone_size: -; v_call: TRBV27; d_call: -; cdr3_nt: TGTGCCAGCAGTTTAAACGGCGGAACCGGGGAGCTGTTTTTT; cdr3_aa: CASSLNGGTGELFF
j_call: TRBJ1-5; clone_size: -; v_call: TRBV5-8; d_call: TRBD1; cdr3_nt: TGTGCCAGCTCCCTCAGGGGGAATCAGCCCCAGCATTTT; cdr3_aa: CASSLRGNQPQHF
j_call: TRBJ2-7; clone_size: -; v_call: TRBV6-2/TRBV6-3; d_call: -; cdr3_nt: TGTGCCAGCAGTTACGACAGTGGCTCCTACGAGCAGTACTTC; cdr3_aa: CASSYDSGSYEQYF
j_call: TRBJ2-5; clone_size: -; v_call: TRBV29-1; d_call: TRBD2; cdr3_nt: TGCAGCGTTGTCAGCGGGAGCAGAGAGACCCAGTACTTC; cdr3_aa: CSVVSGSRETQYF